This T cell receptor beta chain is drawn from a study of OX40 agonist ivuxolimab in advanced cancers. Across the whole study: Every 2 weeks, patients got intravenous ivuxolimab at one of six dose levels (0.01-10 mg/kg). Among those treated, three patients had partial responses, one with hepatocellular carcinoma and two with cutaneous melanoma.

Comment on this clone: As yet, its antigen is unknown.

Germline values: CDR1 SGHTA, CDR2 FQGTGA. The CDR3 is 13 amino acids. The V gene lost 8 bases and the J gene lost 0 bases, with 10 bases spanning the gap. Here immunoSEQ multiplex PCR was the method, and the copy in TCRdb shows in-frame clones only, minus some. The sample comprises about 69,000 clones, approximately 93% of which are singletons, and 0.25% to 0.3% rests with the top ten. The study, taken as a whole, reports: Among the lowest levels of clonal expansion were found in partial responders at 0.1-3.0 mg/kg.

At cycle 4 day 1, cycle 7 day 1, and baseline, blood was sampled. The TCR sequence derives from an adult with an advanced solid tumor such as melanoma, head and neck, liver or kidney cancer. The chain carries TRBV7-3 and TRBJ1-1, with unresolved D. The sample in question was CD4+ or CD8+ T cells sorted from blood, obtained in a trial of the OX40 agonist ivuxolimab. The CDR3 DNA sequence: TGTGCCAGCGCAACAGCAATGAACACTGAAGCTTTCTTT. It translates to CASATAMNTEAFF.